Each of the 29 T cell receptor beta chains below was sequenced from the same sample in a study of cytomegalovirus exposure and HLA in healthy donors. Primers: 60 Vbeta forward and 13 Jbeta reverse. TCRdb's copy holds only in-frame clones and misses some; the assay was immunoSEQ multiplex PCR. The sample includes 150,000 or so clones, over 60% of them seen just once. Sample: PBMCs. Every receptor here comes from a man aged 35 to 55 in good health and CMV-seropositive.

The chain carries TRBV7-3 and TRBJ2-7, with TRBD2 identical over 8 bases. Germline CDR1 reads SGHTA; CDR2 reads FQGTGA. CDR3 length: 13 amino acids. After removal of 7 bases from V and 8 bases from J, the junction contained 10 bases not matched to a gene. The CDR3: CASKGLAGDQQYF. CDR3 in DNA: TGTGCCAGCAAAGGACTAGCTGGAGATCAGCAGTACTTC.

The genes are TRBV10-1 and TRBJ2-7; D gene uncertain. The CDR3 runs 14 residues. Trimming removed 2 bases at V and 2 bases at J, with 10 bases between. The germline CDR1 and CDR2 sequences are WNHNN and SYGVQD (reference sequence). The CDR3 loop is CASSEAEIAYEQYF. CDR3 in DNA: TGCGCCAGCAGTGAGGCCGAGATCGCCTACGAGCAGTACTTC.

In regard to this clone: Sequence at one end of the junction differs from germline and may be a read error. The V and J genes are TRBV7-9 and TRBJ1-2; 7 bases match TRBD1. The CDR3 totals 16 residues. CDR1 is SEHNR and CDR2 is FQNEAQ in the germline V gene (reference sequence). This chain's CDR3 is CSSSSSGTASNYGYTF. CDR3 bases: TGTTCCAGCAGCTCTTCCGGGACAGCCTCTAACTATGGCTACACCTTC.

The CDR3 sequence is CASSLGLEGTQYF. The DNA for the CDR3 is TGTGCCAGCAGCTTGGGACTAGAGGGGACCCAGTACTTC. The chain links TRBV5-6 to TRBJ2-5; TRBD2 might be the D (6 bases). The V end was cut by 0 bases, the J end by 7 bases, with 10 bases between. Germline lookup yields CDR1 SGHDT and CDR2 YYEEEE. The CDR3 covers 13 residues. The full variable domain, its missing parts supplied by reference TRBV5-6 and TRBJ2-5, is DAGVTQSPTHLIKTRGQQVTLRCSPKSGHDTVSWYQQALGQGPQFIFQYYEEEERQRGNFPDRFSGHQFPNYSSELNVNALLLGDSALYLCASSLGLEGTQYFGPGTRLLVL.

V usage is TRBV19 and J usage is TRBJ2-5, with D perhaps TRBD2 (7 bases). V dropped 3 bases and J dropped 5 bases, with 19 bases sitting between them. This CDR3 region has 16 residues. Germline V gene data show CDR1 as LNHDA and CDR2 as SQIVND (reference sequence). The CDR3: CASSMGGGSPGETQYF. The CDR3, as DNA: TGTGCCAGTAGTATGGGGGGGGGCAGTCCAGGGGAGACCCAGTACTTC.

The CDR3 DNA reads as TGTGCCAGCCGCCTTAGCGGGGTTTCCGTTTCCTACGAGCAGTACTTC. This translates into CASRLSGVSVSYEQYF. V and J are TRBV27 and TRBJ2-7, with TRBD2 identical over 8 bases. The ends lost 8 bases at V and 1 base at J; junction bases unmatched: 13. There are 16 residues in the CDR3. Germline CDR1 MNHEY, CDR2 SMNVEV (reference sequence).

V gene TRBV6-1 combines with J gene TRBJ1-1; D might be TRBD1 (5 bases). Trimming pared 8 bases from V and 0 bases from J, leaving 10 bases between. The CDR3 length is 13 residues. Germline V CDR1 and CDR2: MNHNS, SASEGT. This CDR3 is CASGGRVNTEAFF. Here the CDR3 DNA reads TGTGCCAGCGGCGGCAGGGTGAACACTGAAGCTTTCTTT.

A few counts support this clone. V and J are TRBV29-1 and TRBJ2-6; 12 bases are shared with TRBD1. This CDR3 is built from 19 residues. The V gene end was trimmed by 4 bases and the J gene end by 3 bases; junction bases not matched to a gene: 13. CDR1 and CDR2 from the germline V gene are SQVTM and ANQGSEA. CDR3 nucleotides: TGCAGCGTTGCTGAACCCCGGGACAGGGGGCGCGGTGGGGCCAACGTCCTGACTTTC. It specifies CSVAEPRDRGRGGANVLTF.

As for this clone: This CDR3 is also generated by other DNA sequences in the sample. The chain has TRBV9 and TRBJ2-6; a weak D match, TRBD2 (5 bases). The CDR3 length is 18 residues. V dropped 2 bases and J dropped 0 bases, with 15 bases sitting between them. Germline assignment: CDR1 SGDLS and CDR2 YYNGEE. As DNA, the CDR3 is TGTGCCAGCAGCGTGGCGGGCTCGGGTGGCTCTGGGGCCAACGTCCTGACTTTC. This codes for CASSVAGSGGSGANVLTF. The variable domain in full, with the rest retrieved from reference TRBV9 and TRBJ2-6, is DSGVTQTPKHLITATGQRVTLRCSPRSGDLSVYWYQQSLDQGLQFLIQYYNGEERAKGNILERFSAQQFPDLHSELNLSSLELGDSALYFCASSVAGSGGSGANVLTFGAGSRLTVL.

The chain is built from TRBV7-2 and TRBJ2-1; perhaps TRBD1 as D (7 bases). The CDR3 is made up of 13 amino acids. Germline loops: CDR1 SGHTA, CDR2 FQGNSA. V was pared by 6 bases and J by 9 bases, with 15 bases between. The CDR3 nucleotides read TGTGCCAGCAGGACCCAGGGGGAGGCTGAGCAGTTCTTC. Its protein is CASRTQGEAEQFF.

This clone showed up just once. V usage is TRBV29-1 and J usage is TRBJ2-5; TRBD2 matches at 7 bases. The germline gives CDR1 SQVTM, CDR2 ANQGSEA. Trimming removed 4 bases from V and 5 bases from J; junction bases left unmatched: 4. There are 12 residues in the CDR3. The CDR3 reads CSVVPGGETQYF. CDR3 nucleotide sequence: TGCAGCGTTGTACCGGGAGGCGAGACCCAGTACTTC.

This clone has only a few counts. The chain recombines TRBV29-1 with TRBJ2-1; 7 nucleotides agree with TRBD1. The CDR3 loop spans 14 amino acids. Trimming took 7 bases from V and 4 from J; bases not matched to a gene: 10. Germline CDR1 and CDR2: SQVTM and ANQGSEA. This chain's CDR3 is CSARTGTTYNEQFF. CDR3 coding DNA: TGCAGCGCGCGGACAGGTACTACTTACAATGAGCAGTTCTTC.

The CDR3 here is CASVDTGEETQYF. The CDR3 DNA reads TGTGCTAGTGTCGATACAGGGGAAGAGACCCAGTACTTC. The chain has TRBV12-5 and TRBJ2-5; TRBD1 aligns across 7 bases. The CDR3 extends over 13 amino acids. Germline V CDR1 and CDR2: LGHNT, FRNRAP. V was pared by 7 bases and J by 3 bases, with 5 bases of the junction left unmatched.

V and J are TRBV5-6 and TRBJ2-1, with 11 bases fitting TRBD2. Per germline, CDR1 SGHDT and CDR2 YYEEEE. The CDR3 is 17 residues long. J gave up 7 bases and V 2 bases, and 11 bases lay outside the gene matches. The CDR3 is CASSFTAGTSGHNEQFF. In DNA form, the CDR3 reads TGTGCCAGCAGCTTTACGGCGGGGACTAGCGGACATAATGAGCAGTTCTTC.

The chain employs TRBV6-5 and TRBJ2-7; D is perhaps TRBD2 (5 bases). In germline, CDR1 is MNHEY, CDR2 SVGAGI. With 6 bases removed from V and 9 bases from J, the gap between germline ends came to 24 bases. This CDR3 is built from 15 residues. CDR3: CASSKTLVGSSVQYF. The CDR3 DNA is TGTGCCAGCAGCAAAACACTAGTGGGGAGTTCGGTGCAGTACTTC.

The V call is TRBV19, the J call TRBJ1-5, with 8 bases fitting TRBD1. The CDR3 is 15 amino acids. V lost 7 bases and J lost 3; bases outside the gene matches: 8. Germline V lookup: CDR1 LNHDA, CDR2 SQIVND (reference sequence). For the CDR3, the DNA is TGTGCCAGTAAAACCGGGACAGGCTTCAATCAGCCCCAGCATTTT. The encoded protein is CASKTGTGFNQPQHF.

The J gene is TRBJ1-5, the V gene TRBV7-2; 7 bases map to TRBD1. The CDR3 runs 14 residues. CDR1 and CDR2 from the germline V gene are SGHTA and FQGNSA. J was trimmed by 5 bases and V by 3 bases; bases with no gene match: 4. DNA of the CDR3: TGTGCCAGCAGCTTCATAGGGGGCGATCAGCCCCAGCATTTT. Protein product: CASSFIGGDQPQHF.

This clone was found once. The chain joins TRBV29-1 to TRBJ2-1, with D perhaps TRBD1 (7 bases). V lost 5 bases, J lost 6 bases, and 17 bases lay in between. The CDR3 sequence is 14 residues long. The germline V gene encodes CDR1 SQVTM and CDR2 ANQGSEA. The CDR3 loop is CSVCGRGAPNEQFF. The CDR3 DNA sequence: TGCAGCGTTTGTGGCAGGGGGGCCCCCAATGAGCAGTTCTTC.

The rearrangement links TRBV10-3 to TRBJ2-2; unclear D gene. This CDR3 comprises 14 residues. Trimming shortened V by 6 bases and J by 2 bases, and 10 bases separated the two germline ends. Per the germline V gene, CDR1 is ENHRY and CDR2 is SYGVKD. CDR3 protein: CAIRSTTNTGELFF. In DNA, the CDR3 is TGTGCCATCAGGTCGACAACAAACACCGGGGAGCTGTTTTTT.

As concerns this clone: At one end, the junction sequence differs from germline, possibly due to a read error. The gene calls are TRBV7-9 and TRBJ2-5, with D maybe TRBD2 (5 bases). This CDR3 region has 13 residues. Germline CDR1 SEHNR, CDR2 FQNEAQ (reference sequence). CDR3 sequence (DNA): TGTTCCAGCAGCCTGGACTTACAAGAGACCCAGTACTTC. Translated, it gives CSSSLDLQETQYF.

The chain combines TRBV2 with TRBJ2-1; 11 nucleotides agree with TRBD2. This CDR3 is 14 amino acids long. The V gene's germline CDR1 is SNHLY and CDR2 FYNNEI. Trimming removed 11 bases from V and 8 bases from J; junction bases left unmatched: 11. This CDR3 reads CAGEETSGMYEQFF. The CDR3 nucleotides are TGTGCCGGAGAGGAGACTAGCGGGATGTATGAGCAGTTCTTC. Together with reference TRBV2 and TRBJ2-1, the CDR3 gives the full variable domain: EPEVTQTPSHQVTQMGQEVILRCVPISNHLYFYWYRQILGQKVEFLVSFYNNEISEKSEIFDDQFSVERPDGSNFTLKIRSTKLEDSAMYFCAGEETSGMYEQFFGPGTRLTVL.

This clone appeared a single time. The rearrangement joins TRBV28 to TRBJ2-7; TRBD1 matches 7 bases. Unmatched junction bases numbered 12, after V lost 4 bases and J lost 3 bases. The CDR3 has 16 residues. Germline-derived CDR1 and CDR2 are MDHEN and SYDVKM. The CDR3 is CASSSTGSQHYYEQYF. CDR3 bases: TGTGCCAGCAGTTCGACAGGGTCCCAGCATTACTACGAGCAGTACTTC.

V usage is TRBV5-6 and J usage is TRBJ1-1, with D maybe TRBD1 (5 bases). This CDR3 has 13 amino acids. Germline CDR1 and CDR2: SGHDT and YYEEEE. Trimming removed 1 base from V and 6 bases from J, with 10 bases in between. The CDR3 DNA reads as TGTGCCAGCAGCTTGAAAGTGGGGCCTGAAGCTTTCTTT. It translates to CASSLKVGPEAFF.

The chain combines TRBV18 with TRBJ2-3, with D tentatively TRBD2 (6 bases). The CDR3 consists of 13 residues. CDR1 is KGHSH and CDR2 is LQKENI in the germline V gene. Trimming shortened V by 7 bases and J by 6 bases, and 14 bases separated the two germline ends. CDR3 sequence: CASWSGGSDTQYF. The CDR3 DNA reads as TGTGCCAGCTGGTCTGGGGGGAGTGATACGCAGTATTTT.

The chain combines TRBV5-1 with TRBJ1-6; D remains ambiguous. This CDR3 contains 14 residues. Germline CDR1 SGHRS, CDR2 YFSETQ. Deletions cut 2 bases from V and 5 bases from J, with 8 bases between. CDR3 bases: TGCGCCAGCAGCTTCGGTGAGAATAATTCACCCCTCCACTTT. Amino acid sequence: CASSFGENNSPLHF.

The chain has TRBV27 and TRBJ2-7; D may be TRBD2 (5 bases). The ends were cut back, 4 bases at V and 3 bases at J, with 19 bases in the middle. This CDR3 comprises 16 residues. Germline-derived CDR1 and CDR2 are MNHEY and SMNVEV (reference sequence). CDR3 nucleotide sequence: TGTGCCAGCAGTTCCCGCCTACTAGTTTCGGGCTACGAGCAGTACTTC. Amino acid sequence: CASSSRLLVSGYEQYF.

The chain recombines TRBV4-2 with TRBJ2-1, with TRBD2 matching over 14 bases. Germline V gives CDR1 LGHNA, CDR2 YNFKEQ. The CDR3 has 16 amino acids. J gave up 6 bases and V 4 bases, and 5 bases lay outside the gene matches. The CDR3 DNA reads as TGTGCCAGCAGCCCTTCGGGACTAGCGGGAGCCAATGAGCAGTTCTTC. Amino acid sequence: CASSPSGLAGANEQFF.

This chain connects TRBV30 to TRBJ2-1; 9 bases are a match to TRBD1. Germline loops: CDR1 GTSNPN, CDR2 SVGIG (reference sequence). V shed 3 bases and J 9 bases; nucleotides not matched to a gene: 12. There are 15 residues in the CDR3. The CDR3 DNA is TGTGCCTGGAGGGTAGTCCCGGGACAGGGCAGTGAGCAGTTCTTC. Residues: CAWRVVPGQGSEQFF.

The chain links TRBV7-2 to TRBJ1-6; D ambiguous. The V end lost 1 base, the J end lost 7 bases, and 5 bases lay between the germline ends. This CDR3 spans 13 amino acids. Germline CDR1 SGHTA, CDR2 FQGNSA. The CDR3 here is CASSLERNSPLHF. CDR3 in DNA: TGTGCCAGCAGCTTAGAGAGGAATTCACCCCTCCACTTT.